This entry features one TCR beta chain sequence. Its antigen is currently unknown. This CDR3 has 12 residues. Germline V gives CDR1 KGHSH, CDR2 LQKENI. V lost 2 bases and J 7 bases, leaving 9 bases between the germline ends. This specimen comes from a study of siplizumab effects on memory and regulatory T cells. The data were produced by immunoSEQ multiplex PCR, yet TCRdb's version contains in-frame clones alone and is incomplete. The sample has approximately 100,000 clones; about 94% are singletons. Study findings and constraints: Unstimulated naive T cells seemed to show more diversity than memory cells did, and they also seemed to be among the major contributors to the alloresponse.

The chain couples TRBV18 to TRBJ2-7; no firm D call. What was sequenced was non-Treg CD4+ T cells sorted from blood. This clonotype was obtained from a human donor in good health. The chain's CDR3 is CASSPYNMEQYF. As DNA, the CDR3 is TGTGCCAGCTCACCATACAACATGGAGCAGTACTTC.